The rows below give T cell receptor beta chains drawn from one sample of a study of regulatory T cells in long-lasting Graves disease. TCRdb reprocessed the multiplex PCR reads with MiXCR, giving one entry per CDR3 protein. The sample contains 350,000 to 450,000 distinct CDR3 sequences, approximately 16% of which appear only once. The same sample was also used in a study of T cells in Graves' hyperthyroidism and ophthalmopathy.

Sequences were derived from peripheral blood mononuclear cells (PBMCs), sampled at new diagnosis, from a patient treated with antithyroid drugs. Source of these receptors: a woman between 40 and 55 years old with Graves disease. Each CDR3 is given with its conserved first and last residue. Fields, in order: clone size, J gene, V gene, D gene, CDR3 DNA, CDR3 protein. The D gene is left open where the match is weak. Size values are once, few and many counts, or a class for expanded clones, and some rows have none.

.,TRBJ2-1,TRBV6-2/TRBV6-3,.,TGTGCCAGCAGTCTCAAGCACAATGAGCAGTTCTTC,CASSLKHNEQFF
few,TRBJ2-5,TRBV20-1,TRBD1,TGCAGTGCTAGGGATGGGACAGTAGGAAAAGAGGCCCAGTACTTC,CSARDGTVGKEAQYF
.,TRBJ2-7,TRBV7-6,.,TGTGCCAGCAGCTTAGGTGGCCGGGGCTCGTTGTCCTCCTACGAGCAGTACTTC,CASSLGGRGSLSSYEQYF
many,TRBJ1-2,TRBV7-9,TRBD1,TGTGCCAGCAGCTCCTCGGGACAGGGCCAAGCTAACTATGGCTACACCTTC,CASSSSGQGQANYGYTF
many,TRBJ2-5,TRBV12-5,.,TGTGCTAGTGGTTTGGGGGAGGTGGGGGCGGAGACCCAGTACTTC,CASGLGEVGAETQYF
many,TRBJ2-1,TRBV5-6,TRBD1,TGTGCCAGCAGCTTGTTCCTCATAAGGGGGCCGTTGGGCAATGAGCAGTTCTTC,CASSLFLIRGPLGNEQFF
.,TRBJ2-3,TRBV10-1,TRBD1,TGCGCCAGCAGTGAGCCACCCGGGACAGGGAGCACAGATACGCAGTATTTT,CASSEPPGTGSTDTQYF
.,TRBJ2-1,TRBV11-2,TRBD2,TGTGCCAGCAGCCTGCTAGCGGGAGCTAAAACTGGGGGTGAGCAGTTCTTC,CASSLLAGAKTGGEQFF
.,TRBJ2-5,TRBV20-1,TRBD1,TGCAGTGCTAGAGGGACAGGGGTAGTAGAGACCCAGTACTTC,CSARGTGVVETQYF
many,TRBJ1-1,TRBV11-3,.,TGTGCCAGCAGCTTAAGGGGGGGAAGTCAGGCTTTCTTT,CASSLRGGSQAFF
.,TRBJ2-1,TRBV7-6,.,TGTGCCAGCAGCCCTTTGTGGGCTGACGATGAACAGTTCTTC,CASSPLWADDEQFF
many,TRBJ2-5,TRBV7-2,TRBD2,TGTGCCAGCAGCCTCCTAGCGGGCTTAGGAGAGACCCAGTACTTC,CASSLLAGLGETQYF
many,TRBJ1-2,TRBV27,.,TGTGCCAGCAGCCAAGACAGTATCGGCTACACCTTC,CASSQDSIGYTF
many,TRBJ2-1,TRBV5-5,.,TGTGCCAGCAGCTTGGTTCCCCTCTACAATGAGCAGTTCTTC,CASSLVPLYNEQFF